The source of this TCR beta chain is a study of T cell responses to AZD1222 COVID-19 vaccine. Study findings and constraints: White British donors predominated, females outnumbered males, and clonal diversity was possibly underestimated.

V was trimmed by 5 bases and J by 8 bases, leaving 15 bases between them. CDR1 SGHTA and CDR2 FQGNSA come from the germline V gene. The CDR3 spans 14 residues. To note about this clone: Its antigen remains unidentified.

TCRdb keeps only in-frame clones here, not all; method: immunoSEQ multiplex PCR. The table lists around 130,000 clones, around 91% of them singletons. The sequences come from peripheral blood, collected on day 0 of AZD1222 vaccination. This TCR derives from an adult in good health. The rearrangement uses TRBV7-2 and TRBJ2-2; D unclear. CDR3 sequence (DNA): TGTGCCAGCAGCCAGGTTGCAATCACAGGGGAGCTGTTTTTT. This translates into CASSQVAITGELFF.